The present T cell receptor (beta chain) was sequenced within a study of blood T cell repertoires in COVID-19. Across the whole study: Sources were T cells, B-cell-depleted T cells, or PBMCs; the material itself was cDNA or gDNA.

Across about two dozen US areas, participants ranged in age from about 18 to 90 years. Participants had their cohort set by participant-reported clinical history. Source study methods: The authors estimated nucleated cell counts from reference gene primer amplification. TCRdb's copy holds only in-frame clones and misses some; the assay was immunoSEQ multiplex PCR. V and J calls and clone size come straight from that table; D and trimming were deduced from the DNA. This sample carries 390,000 or so clones, 80% to 85% of them seen once, and the ten largest clones take 5.1%. Trimming pared 7 bases from V and 1 base from J, leaving 10 bases between. From germline, CDR1 is GTSNPN and CDR2 SVGIG (reference sequence). The CDR3 spans 12 residues.

This sequence originates from a woman aged 50 to 60 who had recovered from COVID-19. This sequence joins TRBV30 and TRBJ1-2; D unresolved. Sequencing was carried out using PBMCs or T cells enriched from blood (not recorded which). The CDR3 nucleotides are TGTGCCTCGGGTCCCTATAACTATGGCTACACCTTC. Amino acid sequence: CASGPYNYGYTF.